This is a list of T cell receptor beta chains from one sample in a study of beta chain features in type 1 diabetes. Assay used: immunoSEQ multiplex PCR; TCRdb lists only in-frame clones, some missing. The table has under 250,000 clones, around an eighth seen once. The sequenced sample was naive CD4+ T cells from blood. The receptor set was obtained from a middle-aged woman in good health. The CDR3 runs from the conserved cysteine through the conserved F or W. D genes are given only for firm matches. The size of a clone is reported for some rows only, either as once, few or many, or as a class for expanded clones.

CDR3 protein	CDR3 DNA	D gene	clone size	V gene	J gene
CASSLAGTANEKLFF	TGTGCCAGCAGCTTAGCCGGGACAGCAAATGAAAAACTGTTTTTT	TRBD1	few	TRBV7-9	TRBJ1-4
CASSALAGGFEQYF	TGTGCCAGCAGCGCCCTAGCGGGGGGATTCGAGCAGTACTTC	TRBD2	.	TRBV7-2	TRBJ2-7
CASSFRRGIGSNQPQHF	TGTGCCAGCAGTTTTCGAAGGGGGATCGGTAGCAATCAGCCCCAGCATTTT	.	few	TRBV27	TRBJ1-5
CASSPRVTNYGYTF	TGTGCCAGCAGCCCTCGCGTCACCAACTATGGCTACACCTTC	.	few	TRBV11-2	TRBJ1-2
CASSGGVDTQYF	TGTGCCAGCAGTGGCGGGGTGGATACGCAGTATTTT	.	.	TRBV2	TRBJ2-3
CASIGRTEGGELFF	TGTGCCAGTATCGGCCGAACTGAGGGCGGGGAGCTGTTTTTT	.	.	TRBV19	TRBJ2-2
CASSQEGDTYEQYF	TGTGCCAGCAGCCAAGAGGGCGATACCTACGAGCAGTACTTC	.	.	TRBV14	TRBJ2-7
CASSAGAHTQYF	TGTGCCAGTAGTGCGGGGGCGCATACGCAGTATTTT	.	few	TRBV19	TRBJ2-3
CASSGDGAGEQYF	TGCGCCAGCAGCGGGGACGGGGCGGGGGAGCAGTACTTC	.	.	TRBV4-1	TRBJ2-7
CASSQEGQGANEQYF	TGCGCCAGCAGCCAAGAGGGACAGGGGGCTAACGAGCAGTACTTC	TRBD1	few	TRBV4-1	TRBJ2-7
CASSLGGATQYEQYF	TGTGCCAGCAGTTTGGGGGGGGCGACTCAGTACGAGCAGTACTTC	.	few	TRBV28	TRBJ2-7
CAIRDRVGQTQYF	TGTGCCATCAGGGACAGGGTGGGACAGACCCAGTACTTC	TRBD1	.	TRBV10-3	TRBJ2-5
CSVAWSTNQPQHF	TGCAGCGTTGCCTGGTCTACCAATCAGCCCCAGCATTTT	.	many	TRBV29-1	TRBJ1-5
CASSSPGQGSYEQYF	TGTGCCAGCAGTTCGCCGGGACAGGGATCCTACGAGCAGTACTTC	TRBD1	few	TRBV6-6	TRBJ2-7
CASSPWTGTNSPLHF	TGTGCCAGCAGCCCTTGGACAGGGACCAATTCACCCCTCCACTTT	TRBD1	.	TRBV14	TRBJ1-6
CASSPRPQGNQPQHF	TGTGCCAGCAGCCCGCGACCCCAGGGCAATCAGCCCCAGCATTTT	.	.	TRBV11-2	TRBJ1-5
CASSLGGGGALDTQYF	TGTGCCAGCAGCTTGGGCGGCGGGGGGGCCCTAGATACGCAGTATTTT	TRBD2	few	TRBV5-4	TRBJ2-3
CASAGTGNYGYTF	TGTGCCAGCGCTGGGACAGGGAACTATGGCTACACCTTC	TRBD1	few	TRBV6-5	TRBJ1-2
CASSVARLTDTQYF	TGTGCCAGCAGCGTAGCTAGACTGACAGATACGCAGTATTTT	.	.	TRBV9	TRBJ2-3
CASSFSTNEKLFF	TGTGCCAGCAGCTTCTCAACTAATGAAAAACTGTTTTTT	.	.	TRBV7-9	TRBJ1-4
CASSRDSGLQQETQYF	TGTGCCAGCAGCAGGGACAGCGGCCTTCAACAAGAGACCCAGTACTTC	TRBD1	.	TRBV2	TRBJ2-5
CATRGGASGYTF	TGTGCCACCCGAGGGGGGGCGAGTGGCTACACCTTC	.	few	TRBV15	TRBJ1-2
CASSLSGRHTGELFF	TGTGCCAGCAGCTTGTCAGGGAGGCACACCGGGGAGCTGTTTTTT	.	.	TRBV5-6	TRBJ2-2
CASTGGGQGYTF	TGTGCCAGCACGGGGGGGGGCCAGGGCTACACCTTC	.	.	TRBV6-5	TRBJ1-2
CASSTRQGASYEQYF	TGTGCCAGCAGCACTCGCCAGGGGGCCTCCTACGAGCAGTACTTC	TRBD1	.	TRBV7-2	TRBJ2-7
CASSLAAGGYTF	TGTGCCAGCAGCTTAGCGGCCGGGGGCTACACCTTC	.	.	TRBV7-2	TRBJ1-2
CASRLRVTDTQYF	TGTGCCAGCAGACTCAGGGTCACAGATACGCAGTATTTT	.	few	TRBV27	TRBJ2-3
CASSFGRGGETQYF	TGCGCCAGCAGCTTCGGCAGGGGTGGTGAGACCCAGTACTTC	.	few	TRBV5-1	TRBJ2-5
CASSLDVGGLNTEAFF	TGCGCCAGCAGCTTGGATGTGGGGGGACTGAACACTGAAGCTTTCTTT	.	few	TRBV5-1	TRBJ1-1
CASRPGTIYGYTF	TGTGCCAGCAGGCCAGGAACCATCTATGGCTACACCTTC	.	.	TRBV7-2	TRBJ1-2
CASSGQGRGNTIYF	TGTGCCAGCAGCGGCCAGGGTCGCGGAAACACCATATATTTT	.	once	TRBV9	TRBJ1-3
CASSLVTGTKDYEQYF	TGTGCCAGCAGCTTAGTAACCGGGACAAAGGACTACGAGCAGTACTTC	.	.	TRBV7-9	TRBJ2-7
CASSFRDTETQYF	TGTGCCAGCAGCTTCCGGGACACCGAGACCCAGTACTTC	.	.	TRBV5-4	TRBJ2-5
CASPRKGGKETQYF	TGTGCCAGCCCCCGGAAAGGGGGTAAAGAGACCCAGTACTTC	.	.	TRBV18	TRBJ2-5
CASGSPGAENEQFF	TGTGCTAGTGGTTCCCCTGGGGCCGAGAATGAGCAGTTCTTC	.	many	TRBV12-5	TRBJ2-1
CASSQVGGGVTGELFF	TGTGCCAGCAGCCAAGTCGGCGGGGGCGTCACCGGGGAGCTGTTTTTT	.	few	TRBV14	TRBJ2-2